This entry lists 16 T cell receptor beta chains sequenced from one sample in a study of shared clonotypes between healthy human individuals. Sequencing was performed with immunoSEQ multiplex PCR; in TCRdb, only in-frame clones are kept and a portion is missing. The data show 2 million to 2.5 million clones, 90% to 96% seen once. Material: naive CD4+ T cells sorted from blood. As to subset: CD45RA+ positively selected. The receptor source for this set is a man in his late teens or twenties in good health.

CDR3 in DNA: TGTGCCAGCAGTAGGGGGACAGGGATGTCAGCTGGCTACACCTTC. Its protein product is CASSRGTGMSAGYTF. The V and J genes are TRBV6-5 and TRBJ1-2; 9 bases are a match to TRBD1. CDR3 length equals 15 residues. Germline loops: CDR1 MNHEY, CDR2 SVGAGI. Trimming took 5 bases from V and 7 from J; bases not matched to a gene: 11.

This chain joins TRBV7-8 and TRBJ2-7, with D maybe TRBD2 (5 bases). The V end was cut by 1 base, the J end by 5 bases, with 12 bases between. This CDR3 is built from 14 residues. Germline V CDR1 and CDR2: SGHVS, FQNEAQ. Here the CDR3 DNA reads TGTGCCAGCAGCTTAGATCGGGGTATCCACGAGCAGTACTTC. It specifies CASSLDRGIHEQYF.

The chain combines TRBV2 with TRBJ1-6; D might be TRBD1 (6 bases). This CDR3 is 15 amino acids long. V lost 5 bases to trimming and J lost 6 bases, with 14 bases between them. The germline gives CDR1 SNHLY, CDR2 FYNNEI. CDR3 sequence reads: CASSTQGGFNSPLHF. CDR3 bases: TGTGCCAGCAGTACACAGGGAGGATTTAATTCACCCCTCCACTTT.

The CDR3, as DNA: TGTGCCAGCAGCTTGTATCCAGGGGAGACCCAGTACTTC. Protein sequence: CASSLYPGETQYF. The chain uses TRBV5-4 and TRBJ2-5, with D perhaps matching TRBD1 (5 bases). Per germline, CDR1 SGHNT and CDR2 YYREEE (reference sequence). This CDR3 comprises 13 residues. The V gene lost 1 base and the J gene lost 5 bases, with 9 bases spanning the gap.

The DNA for the CDR3 is TGTGCCAGCTCACCACAGCCAATCTACGAGCAGTACTTC. It yields the protein CASSPQPIYEQYF. This chain links TRBV18 with TRBJ2-7, with D hard to call. CDR3 length equals 13 residues. The germline V and J ends were trimmed by 1 base and 3 bases, with 7 bases remaining between them. In germline, CDR1 is KGHSH, CDR2 LQKENI.

In the case of this clone: This CDR3 is also generated by other DNA sequences in the sample. The rearrangement joins TRBV9 to TRBJ1-4; no firm D call. V lost 0 bases and J lost 5, with 8 bases in between. Germline V gives CDR1 SGDLS, CDR2 YYNGEE. The CDR3 length is 14 residues. Here the CDR3 DNA reads TGTGCCAGCAGCGTAGGAACAGTCAATGAAAAACTGTTTTTT. It yields the protein CASSVGTVNEKLFF.

The chain joins TRBV7-2 to TRBJ2-2; no reliable D call. The CDR3 has 15 residues. Germline V gene data show CDR1 as SGHTA and CDR2 as FQGNSA. The ends were cut back, 0 bases at V and 6 bases at J, with 11 bases in the middle. The CDR3 sequence is CASSLAGLYAGELFF. CDR3 nucleotide sequence: TGTGCCAGCAGCTTAGCAGGCCTATATGCCGGGGAGCTGTTTTTT.

The rearrangement links TRBV5-5 to TRBJ2-7; the match to TRBD1 covers 9 bases. V shed 1 base, J shed 6 bases, and the junction held 8 bases outside the gene matches. The CDR3 runs 15 residues. The germline V gene has CDR1 SGHKS and CDR2 YYEKEE (reference sequence). CDR3 in DNA: TGTGCCAGCAGCTTGTTTGGGACAGGGAAGGGCGAGCAGTACTTC. Its translation: CASSLFGTGKGEQYF.

This clone has a single count. Other DNA sequences in this specimen translate into the identical CDR3. In DNA form, the CDR3 reads TGTGCCAGCAGCTTGGCCGGGACCGCCTACGAGCAGTACTTC. Encoded protein: CASSLAGTAYEQYF. This chain uses TRBV5-4 with TRBJ2-7; D is tentatively TRBD1 or TRBD2 (5 bases each). The CDR3 has 14 amino acids. Trimming shortened V by 0 bases and J by 2 bases, and 9 bases separated the two germline ends. The germline V gene encodes CDR1 SGHNT and CDR2 YYREEE (reference sequence).

J is TRBJ1-5 and V is TRBV4-1; D gene ambiguous. Germline-derived CDR1 and CDR2 are MGHRA and YSYEKL. The CDR3 length is 13 residues. The germline V and J ends were trimmed by 2 bases and 0 bases, with 2 bases remaining between them. The CDR3 sequence: CASSQSSNQPQHF. Here the CDR3 DNA reads TGCGCCAGCAGCCAATCTAGCAATCAGCCCCAGCATTTT.

In the case of this clone: The same CDR3 can be traced to other DNA sequences in this sample. This sequence joins TRBV6-6 and TRBJ2-6; TRBD1 agrees at 7 bases. J was trimmed by 0 bases and V by 6 bases; bases with no gene match: 2. Germline CDR1 and CDR2: MNHNY and SVGAGI (reference sequence). CDR3 length equals 15 residues. In DNA form, the CDR3 reads TGTGCCAGCAGCTCAGGGGGCTCTGGGGCCAACGTCCTGACTTTC. Translating it yields CASSSGGSGANVLTF.

The V and J genes are TRBV11-2 and TRBJ2-1; TRBD2 aligns across 11 bases. The CDR3 sequence is 15 residues long. V shed 5 bases, J shed 7 bases, and the junction held 7 bases outside the gene matches. CDR1 is SGHAT, CDR2 FQNNGV, per germline. The CDR3 loop reads CASSPIAGGRNEQFF. As DNA, the CDR3 is TGTGCCAGCAGCCCCATAGCGGGGGGGCGGAATGAGCAGTTCTTC.

Here the CDR3 DNA reads TGTGCCAGTAGTATAATGGGCAGAACGAACACCGGGGAGCTGTTTTTT. Translation: CASSIMGRTNTGELFF. This sequence joins TRBV19 and TRBJ2-2; D is uncertain. Trimming cost V 2 bases and J 0 bases, with 10 bases left between them. The CDR3 covers 16 residues. CDR1 is LNHDA, CDR2 SQIVND, per germline (reference sequence).

As regards this clone: The identical CDR3 is also encoded by other nucleotide sequences in the sample. V is TRBV27 and J is TRBJ2-2; D is possibly TRBD1 (5 bases). The germline V gene encodes CDR1 MNHEY and CDR2 SMNVEV (reference sequence). Trimming removed 1 base from V and 5 bases from J, with 11 bases in between. This CDR3 spans 15 amino acids. The CDR3: CASSLFRVGTGELFF. The CDR3 DNA follows: TGTGCCAGCAGTTTATTCAGGGTGGGGACCGGGGAGCTGTTTTTT.

DNA of the CDR3: TGTGCCAGCAGTCTGACAAGGACTGGAAACACCATATATTTT. As protein: CASSLTRTGNTIYF. The rearrangement uses TRBV6-1 and TRBJ1-3; D unclear. CDR1 and CDR2 (germline): MNHNS, SASEGT. The V end lost 5 bases, the J end lost 2 bases, and 10 bases lay between the germline ends. This CDR3 is 14 amino acids long.

The V call is TRBV6-1, the J call TRBJ1-2, with 8 positions matching TRBD1. Germline CDR1 and CDR2: MNHNS and SASEGT. This CDR3 has 13 residues. The V segment lost 9 bases and the J segment 7 bases; nucleotides outside the gene matches: 10. The CDR3 region has the DNA TGTGCCAGTGACAGGGGAAAGAGGGGTGGCTACACCTTC. Its protein is CASDRGKRGGYTF.